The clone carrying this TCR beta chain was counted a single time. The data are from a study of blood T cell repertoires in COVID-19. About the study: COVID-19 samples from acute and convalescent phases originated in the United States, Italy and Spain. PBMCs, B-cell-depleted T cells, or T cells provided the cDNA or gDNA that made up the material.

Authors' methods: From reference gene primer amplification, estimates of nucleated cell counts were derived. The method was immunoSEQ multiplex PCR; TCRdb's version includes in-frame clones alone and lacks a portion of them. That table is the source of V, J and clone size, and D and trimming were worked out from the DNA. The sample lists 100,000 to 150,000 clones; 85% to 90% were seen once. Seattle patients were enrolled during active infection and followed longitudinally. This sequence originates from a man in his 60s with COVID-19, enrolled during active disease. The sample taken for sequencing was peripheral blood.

The CDR3 spells CASSLAMTGVYGYTF. The DNA of the CDR3 is TGTGCCAGCAGCTTAGCGATGACAGGGGTGTATGGCTACACCTTC. The rearrangement uses TRBV11-2 and TRBJ1-2; TRBD1 agrees at 8 bases. CDR1 SGHAT and CDR2 FQNNGV come from the germline V gene. The CDR3 extends over 15 amino acids. With V trimmed by 1 base and J by 5 bases, 6 bases remained unmatched.